The rows below give T cell receptor beta chains drawn from one sample of a study of blood T cell repertoires in COVID-19. Here immunoSEQ multiplex PCR was the method, and the copy in TCRdb shows in-frame clones only, minus some. The profile shows about 140,000 clones, around 87% of them singletons. Sequenced sample: peripheral blood. Receptors were obtained from a woman in her forties or fifties with active or convalescent COVID-19. Each CDR3 is given with its conserved first and last residue. The D gene is left open where the match is weak. Not all rows give a size; the values are once, few, many and, for expanded clones, a class.

V	D	size	J	DNA	CDR3
TRBV24-1	-	-	TRBJ2-3	TGTGCCACCAGCGGAAGTCTCAGGGGAATTTTTCGAGCAGATACGCAGTATTTT	CATSGSLRGIFRADTQYF
TRBV7-8	-	-	TRBJ1-2	TGTGCCAGCAGCCCCGGCAGAGACTTCTATGGCTACACCTTC	CASSPGRDFYGYTF
TRBV5-6	-	-	TRBJ2-7	TGTGCCAGCATGTCTGACACAACCTACGAGCAGTACTTC	CASMSDTTYEQYF
TRBV11-2	-	-	TRBJ1-6	TGTGCCAGCAGCTTAGTAGGGGAAGTTAGGAATTCACCCCTCCACTTT	CASSLVGEVRNSPLHF
TRBV6-6	TRBD1	-	TRBJ1-4	TGTGCCAGCAGTTCCCCCGACAGGGGCCCTGAAAAACTGTTTTTT	CASSSPDRGPEKLFF
TRBV11-2	TRBD1	-	TRBJ1-5	TGTGCCAGCAGCTTAACAGGGGCTCAGCCCCAGCATTTT	CASSLTGAQPQHF
TRBV11-2	-	-	TRBJ2-1	TGTGCCAGCAGCTTTCGGGCCCCTATGGGAGAGGAGTTCTTC	CASSFRAPMGEEFF
TRBV7-9	-	-	TRBJ2-3	TGTGCCAGCAGCCCCCGGGGTGCGAACACAGATACGCAGTATTTT	CASSPRGANTDTQYF
TRBV12-3/TRBV12-4	TRBD1	-	TRBJ1-1	TGTGCCAGCAGCGACAGGGGCGCTGAAGCTTTCTTT	CASSDRGAEAFF
TRBV6-6	-	few	TRBJ2-2	TGTGCCAGCAGCCAGGCGCGTCCCACCGGGGAGCTGTTTTTT	CASSQARPTGELFF
TRBV19	TRBD1	-	TRBJ1-6	TGTGCCAGTAGTTCCGGGACAGATCCCTATAATTCACCCCTCCACTTT	CASSSGTDPYNSPLHF